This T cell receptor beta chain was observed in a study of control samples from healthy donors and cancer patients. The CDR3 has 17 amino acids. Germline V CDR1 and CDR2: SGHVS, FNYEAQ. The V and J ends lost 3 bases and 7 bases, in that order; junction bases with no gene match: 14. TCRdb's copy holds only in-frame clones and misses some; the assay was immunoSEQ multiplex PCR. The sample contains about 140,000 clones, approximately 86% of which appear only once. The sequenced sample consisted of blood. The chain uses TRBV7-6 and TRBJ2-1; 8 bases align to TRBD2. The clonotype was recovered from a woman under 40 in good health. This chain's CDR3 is CASSLSLGSGSSNEQFF. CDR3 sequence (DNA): TGTGCCAGCAGCTTGAGTCTCGGGAGCGGGAGCTCTAATGAGCAGTTCTTC.